This T cell receptor beta chain was identified during a study of T cells after yellow fever vaccination. At the level of the study: Preparing low-cell-number fractions relied on SMART-Seq v4 Ultra Low Input. Findings of the study overall: Among primary-vaccination clones, most reappeared after the booster, at 95% to 96% for CD4 and roughly 90% for CD8.

Details on this clonotype: Its target is not known.

Trimming shortened V by 1 base and J by 3 bases, and 15 bases separated the two germline ends. The germline CDR1 and CDR2 sequences are SGHVS and FNYEAQ. This CDR3 spans 16 amino acids. Each CDR3 protein gets one entry after TCRdb re-called the 5' RACE reads with MiXCR. The sample has some 560,000 distinct CDR3 sequences; about a sixth are singletons. The chain employs TRBV7-6 and TRBJ2-5, with D possibly TRBD2 on 7 matching bases. The sequencing used PBMCs, collected 4 to 6 days after the first yellow fever vaccination. This TCR derives from a man between 18 and 35 years old who received the YFV17D yellow fever vaccine. CDR3 in amino acids: CASSLGGGGTKETQYF. The CDR3 nucleotides are TGTGCCAGCAGCTTAGGGGGCGGGGGCACCAAAGAGACCCAGTACTTC.